This T cell receptor (beta chain) was retrieved from a study of blood T cells in healthy people across ages. Germline V gene sequence: CDR1 MNHNY, CDR2 SVGAGI (reference sequence). The V gene end was trimmed by 7 bases and the J gene end by 10 bases; junction bases not matched to a gene: 16. The CDR3 loop spans 15 amino acids. As to this clonotype: Its specificity is not known.

Alongside a J-beta primer mix, a sample-barcoded 5' primer served in a second PCR lasting about 7 to 12 cycles. TCRdb called the 5' RACE reads again in MiXCR, with one record for every CDR3 protein. The sample holds some 1,800,000 distinct CDR3 sequences, approximately 39% seen once. Study-wide results and limits: Age advanced and TCR beta diversity per million T cells fell, roughly linearly.

This receptor was identified in a human donor in good health. The chain links TRBV6-6 to TRBJ2-1; 7 bases match TRBD2. Sequencing was performed on blood. The CDR3: CASTWEGRPRYEQFF. The CDR3 bases are TGTGCCAGCACCTGGGAGGGGAGACCCCGCTACGAGCAGTTCTTC.